The rows below give T cell receptor beta chains drawn from one sample of a study of T cell responses to AZD1222 COVID-19 vaccine. Profiled with immunoSEQ multiplex PCR; TCRdb holds only in-frame clones, not every one. The data hold around 110,000 clones, with 70% to 90% observed a single time. The sequenced sample was peripheral blood, obtained on day 0 of AZD1222 vaccination. These receptor sequences come from an adult in good health. The CDR3 runs from the conserved cysteine through the conserved F or W. The order of the fields is J gene, clone size, D gene, V gene, CDR3 protein, CDR3 DNA. D genes are given only for firm matches. Clone size, where shown, is once, few, many, or a class for clones that have expanded.

>TRBJ1-1|NA|NA|TRBV7-3
CASSLSGSTEAFF
TGTGCCAGCAGCTTAAGTGGCAGCACTGAAGCTTTCTTT
>TRBJ1-4|NA|TRBD1|TRBV7-9
CASSIRQGTNEKLFF
TGTGCCAGCAGCATCCGACAGGGTACTAATGAAAAACTGTTTTTT
>TRBJ1-5|NA|TRBD1|TRBV3-1/TRBV3-2
CASSQDSRGGNQPQHF
TGTGCCAGCAGCCAAGATAGCAGGGGGGGCAATCAGCCCCAGCATTTT
>TRBJ1-2|NA|NA|TRBV5-5
CASSLSGTGNYGYTF
TGTGCCAGCAGCCTGTCGGGGACTGGCAATTATGGCTACACCTTC
>TRBJ2-7|NA|NA|TRBV7-3
CASSLGATYEQYF
TGTGCCAGCAGCCTCGGGGCCACCTACGAGCAGTACTTC
>TRBJ1-1|NA|NA|TRBV11-3
CASSGSAGREAFF
TGTGCCAGCAGTGGCAGCGCGGGCCGAGAAGCTTTCTTT
>TRBJ2-6|NA|NA|TRBV4-3
CASSQATQGSSGANVLTF
TGCGCCAGCAGCCAAGCCACACAGGGCAGCTCTGGGGCCAACGTCCTGACTTTC
>TRBJ2-5|NA|TRBD2|TRBV15
CATSRFRTSGRKQETQYF
TGTGCCACCAGCAGATTCCGGACTAGCGGGAGAAAGCAAGAGACCCAGTACTTC
>TRBJ1-4|NA|NA|TRBV5-4
CASSVDRRDEKLFF
TGTGCCAGCAGCGTGGACAGACGGGATGAAAAACTGTTTTTT
>TRBJ1-6|NA|NA|TRBV18
CASSPGMGSPLHF
TGTGCCAGCTCACCGGGAATGGGTTCACCCCTCCACTTT
>TRBJ1-4|NA|TRBD1|TRBV6-5
CASIQGTPTNEKLFF
TGTGCCTCCATACAGGGGACCCCAACTAATGAAAAACTGTTTTTT
>TRBJ2-2|NA|NA|TRBV5-5
CASSLDVTGELFF
TGTGCCAGCAGCTTGGACGTTACCGGGGAGCTGTTTTTT
>TRBJ1-2|few|TRBD1|TRBV6-5
CASSPRDRGNYGYTF
TGTGCCAGCAGTCCCCGGGACAGGGGTAACTATGGCTACACCTTC
>TRBJ2-7|once|TRBD1|TRBV5-1
CASSLGDRTGSYEQYF
TGCGCCAGCAGCTTGGGTGATAGGACAGGGAGCTACGAGCAGTACTTC
>TRBJ1-5|NA|NA|TRBV19
CASRKETGHSNQPQHF
TGTGCCAGTAGAAAGGAAACGGGACACTCTAATCAGCCCCAGCATTTT
>TRBJ2-7|NA|TRBD2|TRBV5-6
CASSRDPSGVPYEQYF
TGTGCCAGCAGCAGAGATCCTAGCGGGGTACCCTACGAGCAGTACTTC
>TRBJ2-7|NA|TRBD1|TRBV5-1
CASSLRQGAYEQYF
TGCGCCAGCAGCTTACGGCAGGGGGCCTACGAGCAGTACTTC
>TRBJ1-2|NA|TRBD1|TRBV3-1/TRBV3-2
CASSHQGDYGYTF
TGTGCCAGCAGCCATCAGGGGGACTATGGCTACACCTTC
>TRBJ1-1|NA|TRBD1|TRBV9
CASSERDRLNTEAFF
TGTGCCAGCAGCGAAAGGGACAGGTTGAACACTGAAGCTTTCTTT
>TRBJ1-2|NA|NA|TRBV30
CAWTVLVGYTF
TGTGCCTGGACTGTACTGGTGGGCTACACCTTC
>TRBJ1-5|NA|NA|TRBV15
CATSRDIGNQPQHF
TGTGCCACCAGCAGAGATATAGGGAATCAGCCCCAGCATTTT
>TRBJ1-5|once|TRBD1|TRBV5-1
CASSPGQVSNQPQHF
TGCGCCAGCAGCCCAGGACAGGTTAGCAATCAGCCCCAGCATTTT
>TRBJ1-2|NA|NA|TRBV6-5
CASTGTGTSGYTF
TGTGCCAGCACCGGAACCGGGACAAGCGGCTACACCTTC
>TRBJ1-4|NA|NA|TRBV6-6
CASSYPPLGEKLFF
TGTGCCAGCAGTTACCCGCCCCTAGGTGAAAAACTGTTTTTT
>TRBJ1-6|NA|NA|TRBV7-2
CASSLALTVLHF
TGTGCCAGCAGCTTAGCGCTGACAGTCCTCCACTTT
>TRBJ2-7|NA|TRBD1|TRBV6-5
CASRGDRSLSYEQYF
TGTGCCAGCAGGGGGGACAGGAGTCTCTCCTACGAGCAGTACTTC
>TRBJ1-4|NA|TRBD1|TRBV30
CAWRGEQGAGEKLFF
TGTGCCTGGAGGGGGGAACAGGGGGCAGGTGAAAAACTGTTTTTT
>TRBJ2-3|NA|TRBD2|TRBV18
CASSQRSGGKDTQYF
TGTGCCAGCTCACAACGTAGCGGGGGGAAAGATACGCAGTATTTT
>TRBJ2-2|NA|NA|TRBV11-2
CASSLSRGTGELFF
TGTGCCAGCAGCTTATCCCGGGGAACCGGGGAGCTGTTTTTT
>TRBJ1-4|NA|TRBD1|TRBV18
CASSPPGQNEKLFF
TGTGCCAGCTCACCACCGGGACAGAATGAAAAACTGTTTTTT
>TRBJ2-7|NA|NA|TRBV18
CASSLQGSRGDEYF
TGTGCCAGCTCCCTCCAAGGCTCTCGGGGTGATGAGTACTTC
>TRBJ2-2|once|TRBD2|TRBV2
CASSDPLLAGGYTGELFF
TGTGCCAGCAGTGATCCCCTCCTAGCGGGAGGATACACCGGGGAGCTGTTTTTT
>TRBJ2-6|NA|TRBD1|TRBV7-8
CASSAGQGSVGANVLTF
TGTGCCAGCAGCGCCGGACAGGGCTCGGTTGGGGCCAACGTCCTGACTTTC
>TRBJ1-1|NA|TRBD1|TRBV3-1/TRBV3-2
CASSPTGGGSEAFF
TGTGCCAGCAGCCCGACAGGGGGCGGCTCTGAAGCTTTCTTT
>TRBJ1-4|NA|NA|TRBV9
CASSEPEKLFF
TGTGCCAGCAGCGAGCCCGAAAAACTGTTTTTT
>TRBJ2-2|once|NA|TRBV3-1/TRBV3-2
CASSQDQGTTGELFF
TGTGCCAGCAGCCAAGATCAAGGGACCACCGGGGAGCTGTTTTTT
>TRBJ2-7|NA|TRBD2|TRBV5-4
CASSFRTSGGTYEQYF
TGTGCCAGCAGCTTCCGGACTAGCGGGGGGACCTACGAGCAGTACTTC
>TRBJ2-7|NA|TRBD2|TRBV7-2
CASSLEGGAYEQYF
TGTGCCAGCAGCTTAGAGGGAGGGGCCTACGAGCAGTACTTC
>TRBJ1-5|NA|TRBD1|TRBV5-8
CASSFTGTGNSNQPQHF
TGTGCCAGCAGCTTCACCGGGACAGGGAATAGCAATCAGCCCCAGCATTTT
>TRBJ1-5|NA|NA|TRBV4-2
CASSQDRAGDRNQPQHF
TGTGCCAGCAGCCAAGATCGGGCAGGTGATCGCAATCAGCCCCAGCATTTT
>TRBJ1-1|NA|NA|TRBV7-8
CASSLAPGWGGMNTEAFF
TGTGCCAGCAGCTTAGCGCCTGGTTGGGGTGGGATGAACACTGAAGCTTTCTTT
>TRBJ1-6|NA|NA|TRBV10-3
CAISRTASSYNSPLHF
TGTGCCATCAGTCGGACCGCGAGCTCCTATAATTCACCCCTCCACTTT
>TRBJ1-5|NA|NA|TRBV5-1
CASSLGTVNQPQHF
TGCGCCAGCAGCTTGGGGACAGTCAATCAGCCCCAGCATTTT
>TRBJ2-2|NA|NA|TRBV5-1
CASSSTMATGELFF
TGCGCCAGCAGCTCCACTATGGCCACCGGGGAGCTGTTTTTT
>TRBJ1-5|NA|NA|TRBV4-1
CASSQDRNNQPQHF
TGCGCCAGCAGCCAAGATCGAAACAATCAGCCCCAGCATTTT
>TRBJ1-6|NA|TRBD1|TRBV18
CASSPLTGGDSPLHF
TGTGCCAGCTCACCATTGACAGGGGGCGATTCACCCCTCCACTTT
>TRBJ2-6|NA|NA|TRBV27
CASSSSTHSGANVLTF
TGTGCCAGCAGTTCCTCAACACACTCTGGGGCCAACGTCCTGACTTTC
>TRBJ1-2|NA|TRBD1|TRBV19
CASSMVPGQRGYTF
TGTGCCAGTAGTATGGTTCCGGGACAGAGAGGCTACACCTTC
>TRBJ1-2|NA|NA|TRBV7-2
CASSFGRGNGYTF
TGTGCCAGCAGCTTTGGCAGGGGAAATGGCTACACCTTC
>TRBJ2-1|NA|NA|TRBV19
CASTYQSSYNEQFF
TGTGCCAGCACCTACCAGAGCTCCTACAATGAGCAGTTCTTC